This note documents a single T cell receptor (beta chain) sequence. Its matching antigen is unknown. Time point denoted: blood 2 weeks post-SBRT. Treatment of the sample: 15 Gy SBRT to primary tumor, nephrectomy 4 weeks later. These data belong to a study of radiation and T cells in renal cell carcinoma. This table comes from immunoSEQ multiplex PCR, and its TCRdb copy is limited to in-frame clones, with some not included. The repertoire holds 100,000 to 150,000 clones, with 75% to 85% as singletons. Study outcomes and limitations: In blood, top tumor clones expanded by 2 weeks, shrinking by 4.

The receptor was derived from a woman aged 55 to 70 with renal cell carcinoma. Source: blood, taken from a patient whose treatment included radiotherapy and nephrectomy.

The CDR3 region has the DNA TGTGCCAGCAAGGTCGCCCGTAATGAAAAACTGTTTTTT. Translating gives CASKVARNEKLFF. This sequence joins TRBV6-1 and TRBJ1-4; the D is unclear. Germline assignment: CDR1 MNHNS and CDR2 SASEGT. This CDR3 contains 13 residues. Trimming took off 7 bases at V and 4 bases at J, with 10 bases between the two ends.